These T cell receptor beta chains were read from a single sample in a study of CD8+CD57+ T cells in acquired aplastic anemia. TCRdb called the reads again in MiXCR, with one record for every CDR3 protein. Among 150,000 to 200,000 distinct CDR3 sequences listed, around half were seen once. The sample taken for sequencing was sorted CD4+, CD8+, or CD8+CD57+ T cells (not recorded which) from PBMCs. The source is a human donor with aplastic anemia. CDR3s include the opening cysteine and the closing phenylalanine or tryptophan. The D gene is left open where the match is weak. Some rows mark clone size as missing; the rest say once, few, many or name a class of expanded clone.

CDR3: CASRGNMDTQYF
DNA: TGTGCCTCACGGGGTAACATGGATACGCAGTATTTT
J: TRBJ2-3
V: TRBV24-1
size: .
D: .

CDR3: CAATSGGVREKLFF
DNA: TGTGCCGCAACTTCCGGTGGGGTTCGGGAAAAACTGTTTTTT
J: TRBJ1-4
V: TRBV19
size: many
D: .

CDR3: CSAGGDGNTIYF
DNA: TGCAGTGCAGGGGGGGATGGAAACACCATATATTTT
J: TRBJ1-3
V: TRBV20-1
size: many
D: .

CDR3: CSARVRAEGSSYEQYF
DNA: TGCAGTGCTAGAGTACGAGCGGAGGGCTCCTCCTACGAGCAGTACTTC
J: TRBJ2-7
V: TRBV20-1
size: .
D: .

CDR3: CASSIDHSRTGGFYEQYF
DNA: TGTGCCAGTAGTATAGACCATTCTAGGACAGGGGGATTCTACGAGCAGTACTTC
J: TRBJ2-7
V: TRBV19
size: many
D: TRBD1

CDR3: CASSQGAGTGNEQYF
DNA: TGTGCCAGCAGCCAAGGCGCCGGGACAGGGAACGAGCAGTACTTC
J: TRBJ2-7
V: TRBV3-1
size: many
D: TRBD1

CDR3: CASSNRVFNYGYTF
DNA: TGTGCCAGCAGCAACAGGGTATTCAACTATGGCTACACCTTC
J: TRBJ1-2
V: TRBV5-6
size: many
D: .

CDR3: CASSTGRNTEAFF
DNA: TGTGCCAGCAGCACCGGGAGGAACACTGAAGCTTTCTTT
J: TRBJ1-1
V: TRBV7-2
size: many
D: .

CDR3: CATSRDGGNQPQHF
DNA: TGTGCCACCAGCAGAGACGGGGGGAATCAGCCCCAGCATTTT
J: TRBJ1-5
V: TRBV15
size: .
D: .

CDR3: CASSQDRTGTQPQHF
DNA: TGTGCCAGCAGCCAAGACCGGACAGGTACTCAGCCCCAGCATTTT
J: TRBJ1-5
V: TRBV7-3
size: once
D: TRBD1

CDR3: CSALTGTGNYGYTF
DNA: TGCAGTGCCCTGACCGGGACAGGAAACTATGGCTACACCTTC
J: TRBJ1-2
V: TRBV20-1
size: .
D: TRBD1